The T cell receptor beta chain described here comes from a study of T cells in Graves' hyperthyroidism and ophthalmopathy. RNA transcripts served as the template for amplifying TCR beta CDR3 regions. The study used the HTBI primer set for a first-round RT-PCR of the TCR CDR3. Via MiXCR, TCRdb re-called the multiplex PCR reads, giving one row per CDR3 protein. The table records about 480,000 distinct CDR3 sequences, around a fifth of them present only once. The V end lost 0 bases, the J end lost 3 bases, and 13 bases lay between the germline ends. The germline V gene has CDR1 LGHNA and CDR2 YSLEER. The CDR3 is 16 amino acids.

This TCR was sampled from a woman in her seventies with Graves' ophthalmopathy. The V call is TRBV4-3, the J call TRBJ2-3, with a possible D match to TRBD2 (6 bases). What was sequenced was blood. CDR3 amino acids: CASSQDGGVSTDTQYF. The CDR3 DNA reads as TGCGCCAGCAGCCAAGATGGCGGGGTGTCGACAGATACGCAGTATTTT.